What follows are 17 T cell receptor beta chains derived from one specimen sequenced in a study of CD4 and CD8 cells across lung adenocarcinoma regions. TCRdb independently ran MiXCR on the PCR reads; one entry per CDR3 protein. The sample lists over 15,000 distinct CDR3 sequences; less than 55% were seen once. Sequencing was done on a sample of CD8+ T cells from the center of a lung tumor. The receptors derive from a female donor with lung adenocarcinoma. The CD4 and CD8 labels of this study may be unreliable.

This chain uses TRBV6-1 with TRBJ2-1; tentative D call: TRBD2 (6 bases). The CDR3 totals 17 residues. Germline V gene data show CDR1 as MNHNS and CDR2 as SASEGT. Between the trimmed V and J ends, which lost 6 bases and 3 bases, there was a span of 21 bases. The CDR3 coding sequence is TGTGCCAGCAGCCCACCCCCCCCGGGACTCAACTACAATGAGCAGTTCTTC. Its protein product is CASSPPPPGLNYNEQFF.

V is TRBV6-1 and J is TRBJ2-5, with TRBD2 identical over 8 bases. Germline-derived CDR1 and CDR2 are MNHNS and SASEGT. The CDR3 contains 14 residues. The CDR3 region is CAGSGGGDRETQYF. CDR3 nucleotide sequence: TGTGCGGGGAGCGGGGGAGGGGACCGGGAGACCCAGTACTTC.

In the case of this clonotype: One end of the junction varies from germline; a read error may be responsible. The chain joins TRBV4-1 to TRBJ2-3; possibly TRBD2 for D (6 bases). Germline V gene sequence: CDR1 MGHRA, CDR2 YSYEKL. The length of the CDR3 is 18 residues. CDR3 region: CASSQADGAVGGTDTQYF. The CDR3 DNA sequence: TGCGCCAGCAGCCAAGCAGACGGGGCGGTGGGAGGCACAGATACTCAGTATTTC.

By its share, this clonotype is medium-sized (0.01 to 0.1%). The gene calls are TRBV6-1 and TRBJ1-2; D remains unclear. The germline V gene has CDR1 MNHNS and CDR2 SASEGT. Between the trimmed V and J ends, which lost 7 bases and 4 bases, there was a span of 16 bases. The CDR3 is made up of 14 amino acids. CDR3 DNA sequence: TGTGCCAGCAAGGACTCAGGCGTGATCTATGGCTACACCTTC. Protein product: CASKDSGVIYGYTF.

This clonotype appeared a single time. The chain uses TRBV6-1 and TRBJ2-3, with D perhaps TRBD2 (7 bases). Trimming stripped 2 bases from V and 12 bases from J, with 21 bases between. The CDR3 is 15 amino acids. CDR1 and CDR2 from the germline V gene are MNHNS and SASEGT. This chain's CDR3 is CASSELPGGTDTQYF. CDR3 bases: TGTGCCAGCAGTGAACTGCCGGGGGGCACAGACACTCAGTATTTT.

This clonotype has at least ten counts. CDR3 amino acids: CASSVGQALRDTQYF. In DNA form, the CDR3 reads TGTGCCAGCAGTGTCGGTCAGGCTCTACGAGATACGCAGTATTTT. The V and J genes are TRBV6-1 and TRBJ2-3; D gene ambiguous. V lost 4 bases to trimming and J lost 5 bases, with 16 bases between them. CDR1 and CDR2 from the germline V gene are MNHNS and SASEGT. The CDR3 spans 15 residues.

On this clonotype itself: A read error may produce the germline difference seen at one junction end. This chain connects TRBV6-1 to TRBJ2-3, with 11 positions matching TRBD1. The CDR3 extends over 15 amino acids. The germline V gene has CDR1 MNHNS and CDR2 SASEGT. CDR3 sequence (DNA): TGTGCCAGCAGTGCGTGGACAGGGGGCAAAAATACGCAGTACTTT. Amino acids: CASSAWTGGKNTQYF.

The chain has TRBV6-1 and TRBJ2-3; tentative D call: TRBD2 (6 bases). CDR3 size: 13 residues. CDR1 MNHNS and CDR2 SASEGT come from the germline V gene. V gave up 6 bases and J gave up 6 bases, with 13 bases separating them. The CDR3 sequence: CASRGGVEDTQYF. The CDR3 DNA sequence: TGTGCCAGCAGGGGGGGAGTCGAGGATACGCAGTATTTT.

In its sample, this clonotype was seen a few times. The V call is TRBV6-1, the J call TRBJ2-1; no reliable D call. The CDR3 spans 12 residues. The germline gives CDR1 MNHNS, CDR2 SASEGT. V lost 6 bases and J lost 9, with 12 bases in between. CDR3 loop: CASSSLRREQFF. CDR3 in DNA: TGTGCCAGCAGCTCCCTCAGGCGTGAGCAGTTCTTC.

This sequence joins TRBV10-1 and TRBJ2-4, with a possible D match to TRBD2 (5 bases). V lost 8 bases, J lost 10 bases, and 21 bases lay in between. The CDR3 runs to 14 residues. Germline V gene data show CDR1 as WNHNN and CDR2 as SYGVQD (reference sequence). The CDR3 loop is CASSGLSATDIQYF. CDR3 DNA sequence: TGCGCCAGCTCGGGGTTGAGTGCCACAGATATTCAGTACTTC.

Within the sample, this clonotype is medium-sized. The CDR3 is CASSYQDRANTIYF. For the CDR3, the DNA is TGCGCCAGCAGCTACCAAGACAGGGCAAACACCATATATTTT. The chain uses TRBV4-1 and TRBJ1-3; 7 nucleotides line up with TRBD1. Germline lookup yields CDR1 MGHRA and CDR2 YSYEKL. V was clipped by 5 bases and J by 6 bases; unmatched bases: 7. CDR3 length: 14 residues.

The chain recombines TRBV6-1 with TRBJ2-1, with D possibly being TRBD1 (5 bases). The J call may be mistaken, given a closer DNA end match to TRBJ2-4. Germline V gene data show CDR1 as MNHNS and CDR2 as SASEGT. This CDR3 has 17 residues. The CDR3 DNA is TGTGCCAGCAGTGAAGTACTGCCAGGGCCAGAACAAGGGATTCAGTACTTC. Residues: CASSEVLPGPEQGIQYF.

The chain recombines TRBV25-1 with TRBJ2-4; the match to TRBD2 covers 8 bases. This CDR3 spans 14 amino acids. The germline V gene encodes CDR1 MGHDK and CDR2 SYGVNS. Here the CDR3 reads CARSGGGEQDTQYF. The CDR3 DNA is TGTGCGAGGAGCGGGGGCGGTGAACAAGACACCCAGTACTTC.

This clonotype was counted at least ten times. The chain joins TRBV6-5 to TRBJ1-1, with D maybe TRBD1 (6 bases). The CDR3 consists of 15 residues. V lost 3 bases and J 1 base, leaving 12 bases between the germline ends. Germline values: CDR1 MNHEY, CDR2 SVGAGI. CDR3 residues: CASSYQQGENTEAFF. CDR3 bases: TGTGCCAGCAGTTATCAACAGGGAGAGAACACTGAAGCTTTCTTT.

As DNA, the CDR3 is TGTGCCAGCAGTTACAGCCCCCACGGAGACAATGAGCAGTTCTTC. Its protein is CASSYSPHGDNEQFF. The rearrangement uses TRBV6-5 and TRBJ2-1, with D uncertain. Germline V gene data show CDR1 as MNHEY and CDR2 as SVGAGI. Trimming took off 2 bases at V and 5 bases at J, with 13 bases between the two ends. The CDR3 covers 15 residues.

The gene calls are TRBV6-1 and TRBJ2-5; D gene ambiguous. The CDR3 length is 11 residues. The germline V gene has CDR1 MNHNS and CDR2 SASEGT. V lost 2 bases and J lost 6, with 4 bases in between. This chain's CDR3 is CASSELQTQYF. CDR3 coding DNA: TGTGCCAGCAGTGAACTGCAGACCCAGTACTTC.

This clonotype was found a few times. Germline and junction disagree at one end, which may indicate a read error. The chain combines TRBV6-1 with TRBJ2-4; tentative D call: TRBD1 (5 bases). The CDR3 totals 12 residues. The germline V gene encodes CDR1 MNHNS and CDR2 SASEGT. The CDR3 is CAGRGAKNTQYF. CDR3 in DNA: TGTGCGGGGCGTGGAGCCAAAAACACGCAGTATTTC.